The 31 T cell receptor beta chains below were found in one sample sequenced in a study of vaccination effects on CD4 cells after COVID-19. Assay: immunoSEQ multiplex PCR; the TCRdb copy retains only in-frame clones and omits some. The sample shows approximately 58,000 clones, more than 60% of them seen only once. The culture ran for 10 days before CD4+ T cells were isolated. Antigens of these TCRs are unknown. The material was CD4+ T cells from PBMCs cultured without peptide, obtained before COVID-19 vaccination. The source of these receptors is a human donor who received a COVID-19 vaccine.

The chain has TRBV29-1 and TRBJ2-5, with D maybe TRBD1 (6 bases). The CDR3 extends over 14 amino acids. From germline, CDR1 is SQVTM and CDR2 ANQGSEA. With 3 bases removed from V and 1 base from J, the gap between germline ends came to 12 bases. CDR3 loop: CSVEIGTFQETQYF. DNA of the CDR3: TGCAGCGTTGAGATCGGGACATTCCAAGAGACCCAGTACTTC.

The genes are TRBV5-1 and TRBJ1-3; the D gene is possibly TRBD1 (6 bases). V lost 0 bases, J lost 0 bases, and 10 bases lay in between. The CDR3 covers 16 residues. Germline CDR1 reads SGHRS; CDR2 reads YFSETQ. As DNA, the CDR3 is TGCGCCAGCAGCTTGGTTACAGGGATCTCTGGAAACACCATATATTTT. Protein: CASSLVTGISGNTIYF.

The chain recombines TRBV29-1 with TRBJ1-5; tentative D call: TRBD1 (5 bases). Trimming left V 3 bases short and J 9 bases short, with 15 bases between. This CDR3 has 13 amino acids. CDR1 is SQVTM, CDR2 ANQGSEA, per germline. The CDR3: CSVDGTGLGPQHF. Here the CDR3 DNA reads TGCAGCGTTGATGGGACGGGACTCGGGCCCCAGCATTTT.

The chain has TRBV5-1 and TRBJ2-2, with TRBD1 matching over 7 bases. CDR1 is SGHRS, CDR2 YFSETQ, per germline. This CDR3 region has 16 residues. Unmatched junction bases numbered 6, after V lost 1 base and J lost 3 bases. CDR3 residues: CASSLSQGVDTGELFF. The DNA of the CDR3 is TGCGCCAGCAGCTTGAGCCAGGGGGTTGACACCGGGGAGCTGTTTTTT.

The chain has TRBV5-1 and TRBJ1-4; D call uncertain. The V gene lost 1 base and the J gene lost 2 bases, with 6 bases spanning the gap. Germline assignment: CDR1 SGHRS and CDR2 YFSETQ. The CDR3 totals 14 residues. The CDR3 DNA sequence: TGCGCCAGCAGCTTGATAGTGACTAATGAAAAACTGTTTTTT. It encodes CASSLIVTNEKLFF.

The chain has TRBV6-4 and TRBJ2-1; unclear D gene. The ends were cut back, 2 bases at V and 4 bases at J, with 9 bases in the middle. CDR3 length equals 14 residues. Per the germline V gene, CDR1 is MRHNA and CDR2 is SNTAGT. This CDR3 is CASSDNPQYNEQFF. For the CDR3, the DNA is TGTGCCAGCAGTGACAACCCGCAGTACAATGAGCAGTTCTTC.

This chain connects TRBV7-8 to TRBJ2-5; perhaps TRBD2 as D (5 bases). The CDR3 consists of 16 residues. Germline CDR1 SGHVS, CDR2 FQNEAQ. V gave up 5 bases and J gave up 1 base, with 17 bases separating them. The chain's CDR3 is CASSPTNRDRQETQYF. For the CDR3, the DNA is TGTGCCAGCAGCCCGACGAACCGGGATCGCCAAGAGACCCAGTACTTC. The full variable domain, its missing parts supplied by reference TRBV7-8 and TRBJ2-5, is GAGVSQSPRYKVAKRGQDVALRCDPISGHVSLFWYQQALGQGPEFLTYFQNEAQLDKSGLPSDRFFAERPEGSVSTLKIQRTQQEDSAVYLCASSPTNRDRQETQYFGPGTRLLVL.

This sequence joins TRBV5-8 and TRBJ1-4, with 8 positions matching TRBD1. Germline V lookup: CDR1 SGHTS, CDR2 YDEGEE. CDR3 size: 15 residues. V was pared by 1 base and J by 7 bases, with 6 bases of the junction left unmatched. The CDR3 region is CASSLLQGAGEKLFF. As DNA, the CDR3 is TGTGCCAGCAGCTTGCTTCAGGGGGCCGGTGAAAAACTGTTTTTT.

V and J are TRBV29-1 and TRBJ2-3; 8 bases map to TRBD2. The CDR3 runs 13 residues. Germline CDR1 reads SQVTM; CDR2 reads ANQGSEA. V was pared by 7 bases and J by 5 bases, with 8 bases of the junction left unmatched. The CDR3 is CSAVSGGIDTQYF. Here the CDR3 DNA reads TGCAGCGCCGTGAGCGGGGGAATAGATACGCAGTATTTT.

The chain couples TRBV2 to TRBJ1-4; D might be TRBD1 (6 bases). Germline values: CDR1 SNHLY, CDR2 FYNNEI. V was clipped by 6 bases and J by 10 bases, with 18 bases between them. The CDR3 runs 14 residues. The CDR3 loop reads CASSDGRGGGKLFF. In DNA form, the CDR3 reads TGTGCCAGCAGCGATGGTCGGGGGGGCGGAAAACTGTTTTTT.

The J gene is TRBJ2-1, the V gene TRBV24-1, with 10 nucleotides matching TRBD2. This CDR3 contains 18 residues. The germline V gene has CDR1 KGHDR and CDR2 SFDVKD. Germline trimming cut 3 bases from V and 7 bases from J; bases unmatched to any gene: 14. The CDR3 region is CATSDARPTSGVVNEQFF. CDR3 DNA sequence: TGTGCCACCAGTGATGCAAGGCCCACTAGCGGGGTTGTAAATGAGCAGTTCTTC.

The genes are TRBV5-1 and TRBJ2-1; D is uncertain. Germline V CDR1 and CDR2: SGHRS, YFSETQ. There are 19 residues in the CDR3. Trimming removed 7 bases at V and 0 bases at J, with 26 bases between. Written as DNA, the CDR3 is TGCGCCAGCGGAGATTTCCGGGCGTTAGCACTAAGCTCCTACAATGAGCAGTTCTTC. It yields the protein CASGDFRALALSSYNEQFF. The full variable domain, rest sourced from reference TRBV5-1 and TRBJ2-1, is KAGVTQTPRYLIKTRGQQVTLSCSPISGHRSVSWYQQTPGQGLQFLFEYFSETQRNKGNFPGRFSGRQFSNSRSEMNVSTLELGDSALYLCASGDFRALALSSYNEQFFGPGTRLTVL.

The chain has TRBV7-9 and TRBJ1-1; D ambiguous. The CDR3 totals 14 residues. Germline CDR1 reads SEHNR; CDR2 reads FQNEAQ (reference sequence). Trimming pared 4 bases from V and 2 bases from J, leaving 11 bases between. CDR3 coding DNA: TGTGCCAGCAGCTCCCTTTTGGGTAACACTGAAGCTTTCTTT. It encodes CASSSLLGNTEAFF.

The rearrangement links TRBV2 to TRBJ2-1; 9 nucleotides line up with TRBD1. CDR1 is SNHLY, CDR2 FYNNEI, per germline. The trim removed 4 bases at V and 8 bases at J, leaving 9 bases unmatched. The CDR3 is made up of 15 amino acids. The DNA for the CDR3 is TGTGCCAGCAGTGCTCTTGGACAGGGGTATCATGAGCAGTTCTTC. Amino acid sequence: CASSALGQGYHEQFF.

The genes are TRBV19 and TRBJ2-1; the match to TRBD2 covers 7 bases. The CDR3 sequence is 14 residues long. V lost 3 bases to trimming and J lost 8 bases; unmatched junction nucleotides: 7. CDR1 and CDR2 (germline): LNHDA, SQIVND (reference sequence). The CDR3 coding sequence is TGTGCCAGTAGTATCCTTGGGGGAGGGCATGAGCAGTTCTTC. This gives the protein CASSILGGGHEQFF.

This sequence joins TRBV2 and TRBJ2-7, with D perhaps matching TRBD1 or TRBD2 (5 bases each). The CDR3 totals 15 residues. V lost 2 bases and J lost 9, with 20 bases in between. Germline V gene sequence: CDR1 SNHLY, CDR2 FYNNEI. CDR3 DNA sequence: TGTGCCAGCAGTGAATGGGACCTTGGGCTGAGCTGGCAGTACGTC. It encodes CASSEWDLGLSWQYV.

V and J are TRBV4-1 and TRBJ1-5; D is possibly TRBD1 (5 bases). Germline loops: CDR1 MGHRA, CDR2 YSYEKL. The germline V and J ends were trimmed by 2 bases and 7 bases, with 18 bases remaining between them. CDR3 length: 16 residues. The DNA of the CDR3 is TGCGCCAGCAGCCAATTACCGGGACTCGGATCCCAGCCCCAGCATTTT. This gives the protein CASSQLPGLGSQPQHF.

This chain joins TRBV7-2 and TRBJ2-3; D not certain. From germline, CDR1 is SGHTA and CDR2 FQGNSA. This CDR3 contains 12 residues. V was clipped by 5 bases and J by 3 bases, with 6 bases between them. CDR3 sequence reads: CASSTFTDTQYF. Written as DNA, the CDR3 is TGTGCCAGCAGCACATTTACAGATACGCAGTATTTT.

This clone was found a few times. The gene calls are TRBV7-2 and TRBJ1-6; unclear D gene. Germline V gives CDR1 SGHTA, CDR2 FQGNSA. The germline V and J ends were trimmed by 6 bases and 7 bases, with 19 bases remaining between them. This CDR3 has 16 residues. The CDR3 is CASRDFAGPSNSPLHF. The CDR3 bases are TGTGCCAGCAGGGATTTCGCCGGACCTTCCAATTCACCCCTCCACTTT. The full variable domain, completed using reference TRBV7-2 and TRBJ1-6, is GAGVSQSPSNKVTEKGKDVELRCDPISGHTALYWYRQSLGQGLEFLIYFQGNSAPDKSGLPSDRFSAERTGGSVSTLTIQRTQQEDSAVYLCASRDFAGPSNSPLHFGNGTRLTVT.

The CDR3 DNA reads as TGTGCCAGCAGCCAATCAGGACCATGGGGTAATTTCCCTAGCTCCTACAATGAGCAGTTCTTC. Translating gives CASSQSGPWGNFPSSYNEQFF. The rearrangement links TRBV4-2 to TRBJ2-1; no definite D call. The CDR3 covers 21 residues. Germline loops: CDR1 LGHNA, CDR2 YNFKEQ. Trimming stripped 2 bases from V and 0 bases from J, with 26 bases between.

The CDR3 reads CASSTDSFGAKNIQYF. The CDR3 region has the DNA TGTGCCAGTAGTACAGACAGCTTCGGGGCCAAAAACATTCAGTACTTC. This chain links TRBV19 with TRBJ2-4; D perhaps matches TRBD1 (5 bases). The length of the CDR3 is 16 residues. Trimming removed 4 bases from V and 1 base from J, with 14 bases in between. Germline values: CDR1 LNHDA, CDR2 SQIVND (reference sequence).

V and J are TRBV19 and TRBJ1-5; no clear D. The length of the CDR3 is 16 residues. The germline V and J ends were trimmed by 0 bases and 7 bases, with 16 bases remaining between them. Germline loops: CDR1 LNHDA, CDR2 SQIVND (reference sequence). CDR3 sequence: CASSIEAPWVSQPQHF. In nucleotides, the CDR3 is TGTGCCAGTAGTATAGAGGCGCCTTGGGTGTCCCAGCCCCAGCATTTT.

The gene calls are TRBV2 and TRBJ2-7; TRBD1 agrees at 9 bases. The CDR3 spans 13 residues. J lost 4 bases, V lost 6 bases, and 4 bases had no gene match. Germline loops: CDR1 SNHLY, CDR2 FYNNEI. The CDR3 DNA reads TGTGCCAGCAGGGGGGGACAGGGTTACGAGCAGTACGTC. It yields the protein CASRGGQGYEQYV.

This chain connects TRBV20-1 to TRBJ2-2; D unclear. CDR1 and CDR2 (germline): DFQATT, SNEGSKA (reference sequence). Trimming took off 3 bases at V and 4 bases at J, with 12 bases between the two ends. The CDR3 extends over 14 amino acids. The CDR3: CSASRRKGTGELFF. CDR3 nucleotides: TGCAGTGCTAGTCGTCGGAAGGGCACCGGGGAGCTGTTTTTT.

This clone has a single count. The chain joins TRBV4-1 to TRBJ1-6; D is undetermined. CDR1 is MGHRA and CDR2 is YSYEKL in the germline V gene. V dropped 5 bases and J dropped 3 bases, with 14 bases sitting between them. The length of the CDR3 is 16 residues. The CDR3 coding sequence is TGCGCCAGCAGCGAGAGGCTAGCCAACTATAATTCACCCCTCCACTTT. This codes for CASSERLANYNSPLHF.

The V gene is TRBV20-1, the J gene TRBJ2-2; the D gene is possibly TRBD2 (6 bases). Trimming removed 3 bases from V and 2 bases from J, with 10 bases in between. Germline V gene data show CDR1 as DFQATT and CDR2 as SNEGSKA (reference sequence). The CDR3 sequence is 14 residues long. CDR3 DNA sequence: TGCAGTGCTAGTAGGGACTTCAACACCGGGGAGCTGTTTTTT. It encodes CSASRDFNTGELFF.

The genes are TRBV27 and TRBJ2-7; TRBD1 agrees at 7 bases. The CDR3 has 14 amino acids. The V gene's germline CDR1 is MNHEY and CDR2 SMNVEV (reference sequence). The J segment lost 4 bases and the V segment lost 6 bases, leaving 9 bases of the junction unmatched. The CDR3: CASSIRQGAYEQYV. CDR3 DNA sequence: TGTGCCAGCAGCATCCGACAGGGAGCTTACGAGCAGTACGTC.

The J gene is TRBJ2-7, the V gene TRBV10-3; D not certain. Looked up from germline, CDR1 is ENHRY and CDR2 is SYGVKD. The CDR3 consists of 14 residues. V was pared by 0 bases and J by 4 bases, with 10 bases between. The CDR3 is CAISESGSRYEQYV. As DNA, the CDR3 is TGTGCCATCAGTGAGTCCGGTTCGAGGTACGAGCAGTACGTC.

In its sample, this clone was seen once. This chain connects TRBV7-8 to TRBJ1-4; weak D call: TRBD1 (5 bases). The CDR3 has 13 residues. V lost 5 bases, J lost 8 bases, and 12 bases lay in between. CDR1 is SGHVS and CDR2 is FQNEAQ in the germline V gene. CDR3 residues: CASSRSEGEKLFF. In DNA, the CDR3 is TGTGCCAGCAGCCGATCAGAGGGGGAAAAACTGTTTTTT.

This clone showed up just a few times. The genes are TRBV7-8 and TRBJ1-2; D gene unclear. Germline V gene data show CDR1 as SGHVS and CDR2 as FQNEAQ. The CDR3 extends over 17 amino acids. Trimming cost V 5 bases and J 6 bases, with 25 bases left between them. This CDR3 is CASSDERYRLSGDGYTF. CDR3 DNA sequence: TGTGCCAGCAGCGACGAGCGTTATCGGCTCTCCGGGGATGGCTACACCTTC.

CDR3 DNA sequence: TGTGCCAGCAGTGACCAAGGACACACTGAAGCTTTCTTT. Residues: CASSDQGHTEAFF. V gene TRBV6-4 combines with J gene TRBJ1-1, with no clear D. V was shortened by 2 bases and J by 3 bases, with 7 bases between the two germline ends. The CDR3 covers 13 residues. CDR1 and CDR2 (germline): MRHNA, SNTAGT.